These 3 T cell receptor beta chains came from one sample sequenced in a study of shared clonotypes between healthy human individuals. The repertoire was sequenced with immunoSEQ multiplex PCR; TCRdb's copy has only in-frame clones and lacks some. The sample carries more than 2 million clones, 93% recorded once. It was CD45RO-negative cells, positively selected for CCR7, that made up naive CD8 cells, with terminally differentiated effector memory CD45RA+ cells excluded. The sequenced material came from naive CD8+ T cells from PBMCs. The receptors shown here come from a man aged 18 to 30 in good health. Some clones in this sample may be carry-over from other donors' samples.

The gene calls are TRBV19 and TRBJ1-1; 9 bases line up with TRBD1. The CDR3 runs 20 residues. Germline assignment: CDR1 LNHDA and CDR2 SQIVND (reference sequence). V shed 5 bases and J 2 bases; nucleotides not matched to a gene: 21. As DNA, the CDR3 is TGTGCCAGTAGTTACAGGGGGCGCAGATCTTACGCCCTCCCTAACACTGAAGCTTTCTTT. Its translation is CASSYRGRRSYALPNTEAFF. The entire variable domain, with the rest obtained from reference TRBV19 and TRBJ1-1, is as follows: DGGITQSPKYLFRKEGQNVTLSCEQNLNHDAMYWYRQDPGQGLRLIYYSQIVNDFQKGDIAEGYSVSREKKESFPLTVTSAQKNPTAFYLCASSYRGRRSYALPNTEAFFGQGTRLTVV.

About this clone itself: Other DNA sequences in this sample translate to the same CDR3. This chain joins TRBV5-1 and TRBJ2-1; TRBD1 might be the D (6 bases). CDR1 and CDR2 (germline): SGHRS, YFSETQ. This CDR3 comprises 15 residues. V was cut by 0 bases and J by 1 base, with 8 bases left in between. The CDR3 sequence is CASSLERGSYNEQFF. CDR3 sequence (DNA): TGCGCCAGCAGCTTGGAAAGGGGGTCCTACAATGAGCAGTTCTTC.

J is TRBJ1-1 and V is TRBV6-5; D is uncertain. The CDR3 sequence is 12 residues long. The V gene's germline CDR1 is MNHEY and CDR2 SVGAGI. Between the trimmed V and J ends, which lost 0 bases and 11 bases, there was a span of 10 bases. CDR3 residues: CASSYSPPLAFF. CDR3 DNA: TGTGCCAGCAGTTACTCCCCTCCTCTGGCTTTCTTT.